What follows is one T cell receptor beta chain and its context. From germline, CDR1 is SGHTA and CDR2 FQGNSA. This CDR3 comprises 13 residues. V trimming: 5 bases; J trimming: 4 bases; junction bases outside the gene matches: 2. This table comes from immunoSEQ multiplex PCR, and its TCRdb copy is limited to in-frame clones, with some not included. Altogether around 400,000 clones are present, approximately 87% being singletons, with the ten largest covering 10%. The data originate from a study of blood T cell repertoires in COVID-19. The wider study: PBMCs, B-cell-depleted T cells, or T cells were the source of the cDNA or gDNA that made up the material.

The receptor's source is a woman younger than 45 with COVID-19, enrolled during active disease. The sequenced material came from peripheral blood. The chain combines TRBV7-2 with TRBJ1-3, with 7 bases fitting TRBD1. CDR3 sequence reads: CASSQGQGNTIYF. CDR3 in DNA: TGTGCCAGCAGCCAGGGACAGGGAAACACCATATATTTT.